This T cell receptor (beta chain) stems from a study of shared clonotypes between healthy human individuals. Some clones are missing from TCRdb's copy, which holds only in-frame ones; the method was immunoSEQ multiplex PCR. The repertoire holds roughly 2 million clones, with approximately 95% as singletons. With 4 bases removed from V and 8 bases from J, the gap between germline ends came to 21 bases. The length of the CDR3 is 16 residues. Germline lookup yields CDR1 SGHDN and CDR2 FVKESK. The sequencing sample was made of naive CD4+ T cells sorted from blood. The subset here: CD45RA+ positively selected. The chain combines TRBV14 with TRBJ2-4; either TRBD1 or TRBD2 may supply D (5 bases each). The sequence came from a man between 18 and 29 years old in good health. CDR3 DNA: TGTGCCAGCAGCCTTAGCCGGGACCCCTTTCCGGACATTCAGTACTTC. It is translated as CASSLSRDPFPDIQYF.